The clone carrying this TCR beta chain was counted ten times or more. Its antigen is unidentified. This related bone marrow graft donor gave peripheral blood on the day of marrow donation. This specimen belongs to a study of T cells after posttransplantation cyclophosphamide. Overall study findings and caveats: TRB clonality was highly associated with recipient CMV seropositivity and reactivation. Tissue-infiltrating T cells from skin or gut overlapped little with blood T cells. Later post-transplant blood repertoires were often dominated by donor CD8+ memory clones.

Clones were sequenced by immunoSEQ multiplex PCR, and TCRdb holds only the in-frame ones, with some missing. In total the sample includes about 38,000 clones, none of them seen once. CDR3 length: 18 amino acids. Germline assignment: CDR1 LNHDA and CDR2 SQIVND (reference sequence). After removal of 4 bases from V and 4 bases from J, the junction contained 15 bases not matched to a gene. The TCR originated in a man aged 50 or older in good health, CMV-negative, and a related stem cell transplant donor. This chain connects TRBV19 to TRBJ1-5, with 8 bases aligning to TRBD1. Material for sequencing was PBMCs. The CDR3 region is CASSTNPNRQGHNQPQHF. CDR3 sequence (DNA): TGTGCCAGTAGTACAAATCCAAACAGACAGGGGCATAATCAGCCCCAGCATTTT.